This passage covers 16 T cell receptor beta chains from one sample sequenced in a study of blood T cell repertoires in COVID-19. Some clones are missing from TCRdb's copy, which holds only in-frame ones; the method was immunoSEQ multiplex PCR. Among more than 100,000 clones listed, roughly 86% were seen once. Material for sequencing was peripheral blood. The origin of the receptors is a woman aged 60-75 years with acute or convalescent COVID-19.

CDR3 coding DNA: TGTGCCAGCACCGTCGGGGGATCCTATGGCTACACCTTC. It translates to CASTVGGSYGYTF. The chain links TRBV7-9 to TRBJ1-2; TRBD1 is a possible D gene (5 bases). The CDR3 length is 13 residues. Germline values: CDR1 SEHNR, CDR2 FQNEAQ (reference sequence). V shed 7 bases and J shed 4 bases, with 13 bases lying between them.

The CDR3 DNA is TGTGCCAGCAAGAGCGGGAGGGCCGTGGATGAGCAGTTCTTC. This encodes CASKSGRAVDEQFF. The J gene is TRBJ2-1, the V gene TRBV11-3; 10 bases agree with TRBD2. The CDR3 is made up of 14 amino acids. Germline trimming cut 7 bases from V and 8 bases from J; bases unmatched to any gene: 8. The germline gives CDR1 SGHNT, CDR2 YENEEA.

The chain employs TRBV6-5 and TRBJ1-2; D not certain. This CDR3 is 14 amino acids long. Trimming removed 8 bases at V and 2 bases at J, with 15 bases between. Germline-derived CDR1 and CDR2 are MNHEY and SVGAGI. CDR3 sequence reads: CASRTKTLNYGYTF. DNA of the CDR3: TGTGCCAGCCGGACTAAGACTTTGAACTATGGCTACACCTTC.

V gene TRBV29-1 combines with J gene TRBJ2-1; perhaps TRBD2 as D (6 bases). The CDR3 runs to 13 residues. Germline lookup yields CDR1 SQVTM and CDR2 ANQGSEA. V gave up 8 bases and J gave up 7 bases, with 18 bases separating them. The CDR3 reads CSFKIGGRNEQFF. DNA for the CDR3: TGCAGCTTTAAAATCGGGGGAAGAAATGAGCAGTTCTTC.

This rearrangement joins TRBV18 to TRBJ1-1, with a weak D call TRBD1 (5 bases). Germline loops: CDR1 KGHSH, CDR2 LQKENI. The CDR3 is 14 residues long. V lost 0 bases and J lost 3, with 8 bases in between. CDR3 in DNA: TGTGCCAGCTCACCACCGGGAGGGGACACTGAAGCTTTCTTT. It specifies CASSPPGGDTEAFF.

The rearrangement uses TRBV19 and TRBJ2-5, with D unclear. The CDR3 is made up of 13 amino acids. V lost 6 bases and J lost 3, with 11 bases in between. The germline CDR1 and CDR2 sequences are LNHDA and SQIVND (reference sequence). The CDR3 sequence is CASRSDGEETQYF. DNA of the CDR3: TGTGCCAGTAGATCTGACGGAGAAGAGACCCAGTACTTC.

The J gene is TRBJ2-7, the V gene TRBV7-2, with TRBD2 identical over 12 bases. The CDR3 consists of 14 residues. Looked up from germline, CDR1 is SGHTA and CDR2 is FQGNSA. J lost 4 bases, V lost 4 bases, and 2 bases had no gene match. CDR3 in amino acids: CASSWTSGMYEQYF. The CDR3 DNA is TGTGCCAGCAGCTGGACTAGCGGGATGTACGAGCAGTACTTC.

The genes are TRBV6-5 and TRBJ2-7, with D possibly TRBD2 on 6 matching bases. This CDR3 comprises 15 residues. The germline V gene encodes CDR1 MNHEY and CDR2 SVGAGI. Trimming shortened V by 4 bases and J by 3 bases, and 16 bases separated the two germline ends. The CDR3 bases are TGTGCCAGCAGTTCGGGACTCTTAGGGGTCTACGAGCAGTACGTC. Translated: CASSSGLLGVYEQYV.

The CDR3 reads CASSLRQATSLSPLHF. The DNA of the CDR3 is TGTGCCAGCAGCCTGCGACAGGCTACCAGCTTATCACCCCTCCACTTT. The chain is built from TRBV5-6 and TRBJ1-6; D is perhaps TRBD1 (6 bases). Trimming pared 4 bases from V and 10 bases from J, leaving 21 bases between. Germline CDR1 and CDR2: SGHDT and YYEEEE. The CDR3 length is 16 residues.

The rearrangement links TRBV5-1 to TRBJ2-1, with D possibly being TRBD2 (6 bases). The germline V gene encodes CDR1 SGHRS and CDR2 YFSETQ. The CDR3 length is 15 residues. Between the trimmed V and J ends, which lost 0 bases and 3 bases, there was a span of 10 bases. This CDR3 reads CASSLAPSDYNEQFF. CDR3 bases: TGCGCCAGCAGCTTGGCCCCTAGCGACTACAATGAGCAGTTCTTC.

The rearrangement links TRBV18 to TRBJ2-5; 12 positions agree with TRBD2. Germline V CDR1 and CDR2: KGHSH, LQKENI. Germline trimming cut 3 bases from V and 3 bases from J; bases unmatched to any gene: 14. The CDR3 extends over 19 amino acids. The CDR3 sequence: CASSPRLAGVVNNKETQYF. CDR3 sequence (DNA): TGTGCCAGCTCACCGAGACTAGCGGGAGTGGTGAACAACAAAGAGACCCAGTACTTC.

The V gene is TRBV7-9, the J gene TRBJ1-2; no definite D call. Looked up from germline, CDR1 is SEHNR and CDR2 is FQNEAQ (reference sequence). Trimming shortened V by 0 bases and J by 6 bases, and 8 bases separated the two germline ends. This CDR3 is built from 13 residues. The CDR3 DNA sequence: TGTGCCAGCAGCTTAGCAAATCCTGATGGCTACACCTTC. It is translated as CASSLANPDGYTF.

This chain uses TRBV7-2 with TRBJ2-2; tentatively, D is TRBD2 (5 bases). With 4 bases removed from V and 0 bases from J, the gap between germline ends came to 12 bases. Per the germline V gene, CDR1 is SGHTA and CDR2 is FQGNSA. The CDR3 covers 16 residues. CDR3 region: CASSWRGGANTGELFF. Written as DNA, the CDR3 is TGTGCCAGCAGCTGGCGCGGAGGCGCGAACACCGGGGAGCTGTTTTTT. Variable domain in full (rest from reference TRBV7-2 and TRBJ2-2): GAGVSQSPSNKVTEKGKDVELRCDPISGHTALYWYRQSLGQGLEFLIYFQGNSAPDKSGLPSDRFSAERTGGSVSTLTIQRTQQEDSAVYLCASSWRGGANTGELFFGEGSRLTVL.

The genes are TRBV30 and TRBJ1-1; D gene unclear. The V and J ends lost 0 bases and 11 bases respectively, with 10 bases between them. Germline V gene sequence: CDR1 GTSNPN, CDR2 SVGIG (reference sequence). CDR3 length: 11 amino acids. CDR3 sequence (DNA): TGTGCCTGGAGTGTACGGTGGTGGGCTTTCTTT. This encodes CAWSVRWWAFF.

The rearrangement joins TRBV28 to TRBJ1-4; possibly TRBD1 for D (6 bases). CDR1 MDHEN and CDR2 SYDVKM come from the germline V gene. The CDR3 has 11 amino acids. The V and J ends lost 5 bases and 12 bases respectively, with 10 bases between them. The CDR3 here is CASSRQAELFF. In nucleotides, the CDR3 is TGTGCCAGCAGTAGACAGGCGGAACTGTTTTTT.

This clone has only one observation. The rearrangement uses TRBV4-1 and TRBJ1-2, with unresolved D. CDR1 and CDR2 (germline): MGHRA, YSYEKL. The CDR3 contains 15 residues. V shed 0 bases and J shed 10 bases, with 18 bases lying between them. Here the CDR3 DNA reads TGCGCCAGCAGCCAAGAAAGTTGGTATTTACGCGTCTACACCTTC. Translating it yields CASSQESWYLRVYTF.